Below are 10 T cell receptor beta chains sequenced from a single sample in a study of blood T cell repertoires in COVID-19. TCRdb's copy holds only in-frame clones and misses some; the assay was immunoSEQ multiplex PCR. This table holds more than 65,000 clones, about 80% found once. Material: peripheral blood. The receptors stem from a man aged 25-40 years with COVID-19, enrolled during active disease.

The rearrangement joins TRBV28 to TRBJ1-2; D not certain. Germline CDR1 and CDR2: MDHEN and SYDVKM. Trimming took 2 bases from V and 5 from J, leaving 9 bases between them. This CDR3 is built from 13 residues. This chain's CDR3 is CASSLGRAYGYTF. DNA of the CDR3: TGTGCCAGCAGTTTAGGGAGGGCATATGGCTACACCTTC.

DNA for the CDR3: TGTGCCAGCAGCTTAAAGACAGTCAATCAGCCCCAGCATTTT. It is translated as CASSLKTVNQPQHF. V usage is TRBV7-8 and J usage is TRBJ1-5; a weak D match, TRBD1 (5 bases). Germline CDR1 reads SGHVS; CDR2 reads FQNEAQ. The CDR3 covers 14 residues. V was trimmed by 2 bases and J by 3 bases, leaving 8 bases between them.

The rearrangement links TRBV30 to TRBJ1-5; 9 bases line up with TRBD1. V lost 1 base to trimming and J lost 5 bases; unmatched junction nucleotides: 6. The CDR3 is 15 amino acids. Germline loops: CDR1 GTSNPN, CDR2 SVGIG (reference sequence). The CDR3 DNA reads as TGTGCCTGGAGTGGGGGACAGGGTGGCTATCAGCCCCAGCATTTT. Residues: CAWSGGQGGYQPQHF.

The chain uses TRBV6-5 and TRBJ2-7; 7 bases are shared with TRBD1. CDR3 length: 12 amino acids. The V segment lost 6 bases and the J segment 6 bases; nucleotides outside the gene matches: 5. CDR1 MNHEY and CDR2 SVGAGI come from the germline V gene. CDR3 region: CASRLAGGEQYF. DNA of the CDR3: TGTGCCAGCAGGCTGGCAGGGGGCGAGCAGTACTTC.

This clone was counted a few times. The chain uses TRBV5-1 and TRBJ1-4; D gene ambiguous. Trimming removed 4 bases at V and 0 bases at J, with 13 bases between. Germline CDR1 SGHRS, CDR2 YFSETQ. The CDR3 spans 16 residues. CDR3 DNA: TGCGCCAGCAGCACTGGTCGAACGGCAACTAATGAAAAACTGTTTTTT. It codes for CASSTGRTATNEKLFF.

In its sample, this clone was seen once. The chain uses TRBV10-3 and TRBJ1-1; 8 bases align to TRBD1. This CDR3 contains 13 residues. Per germline, CDR1 ENHRY and CDR2 SYGVKD. The V gene end was trimmed by 9 bases and the J gene end by 4 bases; junction bases not matched to a gene: 7. For the CDR3, the DNA is TGTGCCATAAGGACAGGGCTGAGCACTGAAGCTTTCTTT. This translates into CAIRTGLSTEAFF.

The chain combines TRBV6-5 with TRBJ1-2; TRBD1 might be the D (5 bases). The CDR3 loop spans 14 amino acids. Germline assignment: CDR1 MNHEY and CDR2 SVGAGI. V gave up 7 bases and J gave up 7 bases, with 19 bases separating them. CDR3 loop: CASTPGHAKSGYTF. The CDR3 region has the DNA TGTGCCAGCACCCCAGGGCACGCTAAGAGTGGCTACACCTTC.

The chain has TRBV3-1 (or the pseudogene TRBV3-2) and TRBJ1-2; no firm D call. The germline gives CDR1 LGHDT, CDR2 YNNKEL (reference sequence). CDR3 size: 15 residues. V was trimmed by 4 bases and J by 3 bases, leaving 15 bases between them. The CDR3 reads CASSLPAGPDYGYTF. CDR3 in DNA: TGTGCCAGCAGCCTCCCCGCGGGCCCCGACTATGGCTACACCTTC.

The chain links TRBV25-1 to TRBJ2-7; unclear D gene. CDR1 MGHDK and CDR2 SYGVNS come from the germline V gene. This CDR3 has 12 amino acids. The ends were cut back, 2 bases at V and 1 base at J, with 3 bases in the middle. The CDR3 sequence is CASSEQSYEQYF. CDR3 DNA sequence: TGTGCCAGCAGTGAACAGTCCTACGAGCAGTACTTC.

The J gene is TRBJ2-3, the V gene TRBV4-1; 8 bases line up with TRBD1. Germline lookup yields CDR1 MGHRA and CDR2 YSYEKL. V gave up 2 bases and J gave up 1 base; unmatched junction bases: 2. The CDR3 covers 15 residues. The CDR3 DNA reads as TGCGCCAGCAGCCAAACGACAGGGGGCACAGATACGCAGTATTTT. It codes for CASSQTTGGTDTQYF.